Below, one T cell receptor (beta chain) is given with its context. The antigen remains unidentified. This entry belongs to a study of T cells in localized non-small cell lung cancer. Assay used: immunoSEQ multiplex PCR; TCRdb lists only in-frame clones, some missing. The table includes under 20,000 clones, around 87% detected once. Overall study results and limits: Exceeding tumor, uninvolved adjacent lung had the highest T cell clonality. Across samples, adjacent lung featured a median roughly 60 of the top 100 tumor clones. It remains possible that heterogeneity exists, since only one tumor region was sequenced.

The CDR3 consists of 14 residues. Germline CDR1 and CDR2: SGDLS and YYNGEE. Trimming cost V 0 bases and J 4 bases, with 10 bases left between them. The sample in question was peripheral blood mononuclear cells, obtained before any cancer treatment. This rearrangement joins TRBV9 to TRBJ1-1; D remains ambiguous. The source is a male donor aged 60 or older with stage II lung adenocarcinoma. The CDR3 here is CASSVGGLGTEAFF. In DNA, the CDR3 is TGTGCCAGCAGCGTAGGAGGGTTGGGCACTGAAGCTTTCTTT.